Listed below are T cell receptor beta chains from one sample, sequenced in a study of cytomegalovirus exposure and HLA in healthy donors. Sequencing used immunoSEQ multiplex PCR; TCRdb keeps in-frame clones, though not all of them. The repertoire consists of around 130,000 clones, with about 61% occurring once and the leading ten covering roughly 1.8%. Sequenced input: PBMCs. The receptor set was obtained from a male donor in good health and CMV-seronegative. Each CDR3 is given with its conserved first and last residue. A D gene is named only where the DNA matches it firmly. Clone size is given for some rows only: seen once, a few or many times, or a class if the clone is expanded.

clone size: .; D gene: TRBD1; J gene: TRBJ1-1; V gene: TRBV7-2; CDR3 DNA: TGTGCCAGCAGCTCTTTTGAAGGGGGCCTTGAAGCTTTCTTT; CDR3 protein: CASSSFEGGLEAFF
clone size: .; D gene: TRBD1; J gene: TRBJ1-3; V gene: TRBV7-9; CDR3 DNA: TGTGCCAGCAGCTTAAGACAGGGGGAAGGAAACACCATATATTTT; CDR3 protein: CASSLRQGEGNTIYF
clone size: .; D gene: TRBD2; J gene: TRBJ2-3; V gene: TRBV4-1; CDR3 DNA: TGCGCCAGCAGCCTCAAGGGGGGACTAGCGGGGAGTACAGATACGCAGTATTTT; CDR3 protein: CASSLKGGLAGSTDTQYF
clone size: .; D gene: TRBD2; J gene: TRBJ2-3; V gene: TRBV2; CDR3 DNA: TGTGCCAGCACGGCTAGCGGGGGCACAGATACGCAGTATTTT; CDR3 protein: CASTASGGTDTQYF
clone size: .; D gene: TRBD1; J gene: TRBJ1-5; V gene: TRBV2; CDR3 DNA: TGTGCCAGCAGCGACCGGACAGGAGATCAGCCCCAGCATTTT; CDR3 protein: CASSDRTGDQPQHF
clone size: .; D gene: TRBD1; J gene: TRBJ2-7; V gene: TRBV29-1; CDR3 DNA: TGCAGCGTTGGAGGACAGGGGAACTACGAGCAGTACTTC; CDR3 protein: CSVGGQGNYEQYF
clone size: .; D gene: .; J gene: TRBJ1-1; V gene: TRBV29-1; CDR3 DNA: TGCAGCGTTGTGGTCCAGGGAGGAAGGGGCACTGAAGCTTTCTTT; CDR3 protein: CSVVVQGGRGTEAFF
clone size: .; D gene: TRBD1; J gene: TRBJ1-4; V gene: TRBV13; CDR3 DNA: TGTGCCAGCAGCCCTCGGGACAGCAAGAATGAAAAACTGTTTTTT; CDR3 protein: CASSPRDSKNEKLFF
clone size: .; D gene: .; J gene: TRBJ1-5; V gene: TRBV6-1; CDR3 DNA: TGTGCCAGCAACAGGGTGTTGGGTCAGCCCCAGCATTTT; CDR3 protein: CASNRVLGQPQHF
clone size: .; D gene: TRBD2; J gene: TRBJ2-5; V gene: TRBV19; CDR3 DNA: TGTGCCAGTAGTATAGGAATAGCGGGGGGCCAAGAGACCCAGTACTTC; CDR3 protein: CASSIGIAGGQETQYF
clone size: .; D gene: TRBD1; J gene: TRBJ1-2; V gene: TRBV4-3; CDR3 DNA: TGCGCCAGCAGCCAATCGTCCGGGACAGGGGGCGCGAGTTACTATGGCTACACCTTC; CDR3 protein: CASSQSSGTGGASYYGYTF
clone size: .; D gene: TRBD2; J gene: TRBJ2-7; V gene: TRBV5-1; CDR3 DNA: TGCGCCAGCAGCCCTCTTAGCGGGGGCGCGGCCTACGAGCAGTACTTC; CDR3 protein: CASSPLSGGAAYEQYF
clone size: .; D gene: .; J gene: TRBJ2-1; V gene: TRBV21-1; CDR3 DNA: TGTGCCAGCAGCAAGTTAGAGGGGACTAGTCCGGGACACAATGAGCAGTTCTTC; CDR3 protein: CASSKLEGTSPGHNEQFF
clone size: .; D gene: .; J gene: TRBJ2-7; V gene: TRBV7-2; CDR3 DNA: TGTGCCAGCAGCTTAAGACAGGGACTTGACTACGAGCAGTACTTC; CDR3 protein: CASSLRQGLDYEQYF
clone size: .; D gene: .; J gene: TRBJ2-1; V gene: TRBV5-4; CDR3 DNA: TGTGCCAGCAGCTTGATGGTGAGGGCGATCAATGAGCAGTTCTTC; CDR3 protein: CASSLMVRAINEQFF
clone size: .; D gene: TRBD1; J gene: TRBJ1-5; V gene: TRBV6-5; CDR3 DNA: TGTGCCAGCAGTTACTCGACAGGGAGCAATCAGCCCCAGCATTTT; CDR3 protein: CASSYSTGSNQPQHF
clone size: few; D gene: .; J gene: TRBJ2-7; V gene: TRBV6-5; CDR3 DNA: TGTGCCAGCAGTAACCCCCGGGACACCGAGCAGTACTTC; CDR3 protein: CASSNPRDTEQYF
clone size: .; D gene: .; J gene: TRBJ1-1; V gene: TRBV9; CDR3 DNA: TGTGCCAGCAGCGTAGAAGACAGACCGAACACTGAAGCTTTCTTT; CDR3 protein: CASSVEDRPNTEAFF
clone size: .; D gene: TRBD1; J gene: TRBJ1-2; V gene: TRBV27; CDR3 DNA: TGTGCCAGCAGTTTAGCCGGGACAGGGGCCTCTCTGGGCTACACCTTC; CDR3 protein: CASSLAGTGASLGYTF
clone size: .; D gene: .; J gene: TRBJ1-4; V gene: TRBV30; CDR3 DNA: TGTGCCTGGAGTGGGTACGGAGCTGAAAAACTGTTTTTT; CDR3 protein: CAWSGYGAEKLFF
clone size: few; D gene: TRBD1; J gene: TRBJ1-5; V gene: TRBV10-3; CDR3 DNA: TGTGCCATCAGTGAGGGACAGGGTCTTTCTAGCAATCAGCCCCAGCATTTT; CDR3 protein: CAISEGQGLSSNQPQHF
clone size: .; D gene: TRBD2; J gene: TRBJ2-3; V gene: TRBV4-2; CDR3 DNA: TGTGCCAGCAGCCTCTACTCTAGCGGGGGGGCCGGTGATACGCAGTATTTT; CDR3 protein: CASSLYSSGGAGDTQYF
clone size: .; D gene: .; J gene: TRBJ2-7; V gene: TRBV9; CDR3 DNA: TGTGCCAGCAGCGTGGGACAAGGGCTCTACGAGCAGTACTTC; CDR3 protein: CASSVGQGLYEQYF
clone size: .; D gene: .; J gene: TRBJ1-5; V gene: TRBV6-5; CDR3 DNA: TGTGCCAGCAGTCGAGAAGGACTGGGGAGAGCCCAGCATTTT; CDR3 protein: CASSREGLGRAQHF
clone size: once; D gene: .; J gene: TRBJ1-2; V gene: TRBV7-9; CDR3 DNA: TGTGCCAGCAGCCACTTGGGGTCCGGGACAAGGTTAGACTACACCTTC; CDR3 protein: CASSHLGSGTRLDYTF
clone size: few; D gene: TRBD1; J gene: TRBJ2-7; V gene: TRBV25-1; CDR3 DNA: TGTGCCAGCGGAGAGGGGGCGTCCTCCTACGAGCAGTACTTC; CDR3 protein: CASGEGASSYEQYF
clone size: once; D gene: .; J gene: TRBJ1-2; V gene: TRBV2; CDR3 DNA: TGTGCCAGCAGTCCAGCCGAGCTGCATGGGGGCGCCTTC; CDR3 protein: CASSPAELHGGAF
clone size: .; D gene: TRBD1; J gene: TRBJ1-1; V gene: TRBV7-2; CDR3 DNA: TGTGCCAGCAACACACGACAGGGGGGGGAGAGAGCTTTCTTT; CDR3 protein: CASNTRQGGERAFF
clone size: .; D gene: TRBD1; J gene: TRBJ1-5; V gene: TRBV7-9; CDR3 DNA: TGTGCCAGCAGTACGGACAGGGGAAAGGCCCAGCATTTT; CDR3 protein: CASSTDRGKAQHF
clone size: .; D gene: .; J gene: TRBJ2-1; V gene: TRBV7-3; CDR3 DNA: TGTGCCAGCAGCTTAAGGGTGGGGGCCGGCAGCCGTGAGCAGTTCTTC; CDR3 protein: CASSLRVGAGSREQFF
clone size: .; D gene: .; J gene: TRBJ2-1; V gene: TRBV7-6; CDR3 DNA: TGTGCCAGCAGCTTAACGTCTACCACGGACAATGAGCAGTTCTTC; CDR3 protein: CASSLTSTTDNEQFF
clone size: .; D gene: .; J gene: TRBJ2-7; V gene: TRBV6-5; CDR3 DNA: TGTGCCAGCAGTTACGGGGAGGTAGGTTACGAGCAGTACTTC; CDR3 protein: CASSYGEVGYEQYF
clone size: .; D gene: .; J gene: TRBJ1-1; V gene: TRBV12-5; CDR3 DNA: TGTGCTAGTGGTTTACGGGGGGGCACTGAAGCTTTCTTT; CDR3 protein: CASGLRGGTEAFF
clone size: .; D gene: .; J gene: TRBJ2-7; V gene: TRBV7-2; CDR3 DNA: TGTGCCAGCAGCCGGTCGCGGGACTCTTACGAGCAGTACTTC; CDR3 protein: CASSRSRDSYEQYF
clone size: .; D gene: TRBD1; J gene: TRBJ1-4; V gene: TRBV28; CDR3 DNA: TGTGCCAGCAGTCCTCTAACAGGGGTGACAGATGAAAAACTGTTTTTT; CDR3 protein: CASSPLTGVTDEKLFF
clone size: .; D gene: .; J gene: TRBJ1-2; V gene: TRBV27; CDR3 DNA: TGTGCCAGCAGTTTACGGGGGTCAGGGAACTATGGCTACACCTTC; CDR3 protein: CASSLRGSGNYGYTF
clone size: few; D gene: TRBD1; J gene: TRBJ2-1; V gene: TRBV2; CDR3 DNA: TGTGCCAGAATTAAACAGGGGGTCGATGGCTACAATGAGCAGTTCTTC; CDR3 protein: CARIKQGVDGYNEQFF
clone size: .; D gene: TRBD1; J gene: TRBJ2-2; V gene: TRBV28; CDR3 DNA: TGTGCCAGCAGTCCGGGACAGGACACCGGGGAGCTGTTTTTT; CDR3 protein: CASSPGQDTGELFF
clone size: .; D gene: TRBD2; J gene: TRBJ2-3; V gene: TRBV7-8; CDR3 DNA: TGTGCCAGCAGCTCCCTAGCGGGGGATACAGATACGCAGTATTTT; CDR3 protein: CASSSLAGDTDTQYF
clone size: few; D gene: TRBD2; J gene: TRBJ2-1; V gene: TRBV11-2; CDR3 DNA: TGTGCCAGCAGCTTAGATGGCAGAGCGGGGGGTCCCTACAATGAGCAGTTCTTC; CDR3 protein: CASSLDGRAGGPYNEQFF
clone size: .; D gene: .; J gene: TRBJ2-5; V gene: TRBV4-1; CDR3 DNA: TGCGCCAGCAGCCAAGACCCCACAGATCAAGAGACCCAGTACTTC; CDR3 protein: CASSQDPTDQETQYF
clone size: .; D gene: TRBD2; J gene: TRBJ2-7; V gene: TRBV18; CDR3 DNA: TGTGCCAGCTCACAGAGTGGGGGGTTAGCGGGAACCAACTACGAGCAGTACTTC; CDR3 protein: CASSQSGGLAGTNYEQYF
clone size: .; D gene: .; J gene: TRBJ2-1; V gene: TRBV7-2; CDR3 DNA: TGTGCCAGCAGCCCCCAGAGGGATGAGCAGTTCTTC; CDR3 protein: CASSPQRDEQFF
clone size: .; D gene: TRBD1; J gene: TRBJ2-7; V gene: TRBV7-8; CDR3 DNA: TGTGCCAGCAGCTTAGGGACAGGGGCTATGATGGAGCAGTACTTC; CDR3 protein: CASSLGTGAMMEQYF
clone size: .; D gene: .; J gene: TRBJ2-7; V gene: TRBV28; CDR3 DNA: TGTGCCAGCACCCCCTTCCCCGGCCTAGGATACGAGCAGTACTTC; CDR3 protein: CASTPFPGLGYEQYF
clone size: .; D gene: TRBD2; J gene: TRBJ2-1; V gene: TRBV4-2; CDR3 DNA: TGTGCCAGCAGCCAAGCTAGCGGGGGTTACAATGAGCAGTTCTTC; CDR3 protein: CASSQASGGYNEQFF
clone size: .; D gene: .; J gene: TRBJ2-2; V gene: TRBV29-1; CDR3 DNA: TGCAGCGTTGGTAGTTCTGGCGGGGAGCTGTTTTTT; CDR3 protein: CSVGSSGGELFF
clone size: .; D gene: TRBD2; J gene: TRBJ2-3; V gene: TRBV19; CDR3 DNA: TGTGCCAGTAGTACGGCTAGCGGGGTCACAGATACGCAGTATTTT; CDR3 protein: CASSTASGVTDTQYF
clone size: .; D gene: .; J gene: TRBJ1-2; V gene: TRBV5-5; CDR3 DNA: TGTGCCAGCAGCTTGAGGCCGGTAGCCTATGGCTACACCTTC; CDR3 protein: CASSLRPVAYGYTF
clone size: .; D gene: TRBD1; J gene: TRBJ2-2; V gene: TRBV4-1; CDR3 DNA: TGCGCCAGCAGCCAAGATTCGACAGGGGGCACCGGGGAGCTGTTTTTT; CDR3 protein: CASSQDSTGGTGELFF
clone size: few; D gene: .; J gene: TRBJ2-7; V gene: TRBV25-1; CDR3 DNA: TGTGCCAGCCTGAATGCCGGACAGCCCTACGAGCAGTACTTC; CDR3 protein: CASLNAGQPYEQYF
clone size: once; D gene: .; J gene: TRBJ2-6; V gene: TRBV6-5; CDR3 DNA: TGTGCCAGCCGTCTCTCGAGCTCTGGGGCCAACGTCCTGACTTTC; CDR3 protein: CASRLSSSGANVLTF
clone size: .; D gene: TRBD1; J gene: TRBJ2-5; V gene: TRBV28; CDR3 DNA: TGTGCCAGCAGTTCGGGACAGACCGAAGAGACCCAGTACTTC; CDR3 protein: CASSSGQTEETQYF
clone size: .; D gene: .; J gene: TRBJ1-4; V gene: TRBV5-1; CDR3 DNA: TGCGCCAGCAGCCCGGGAGGATCGGCAACTAATGAAAAACTGTTTTTT; CDR3 protein: CASSPGGSATNEKLFF
clone size: .; D gene: TRBD2; J gene: TRBJ2-7; V gene: TRBV11-2; CDR3 DNA: TGTGCCAGCAGCTCGGGACTAGCGGGGGGCTACGAGCAGTACTTC; CDR3 protein: CASSSGLAGGYEQYF
clone size: .; D gene: .; J gene: TRBJ1-1; V gene: TRBV7-9; CDR3 DNA: TGTGCCAGCAGCCCCCGATCGGACATGAACACTGAAGCTTTCTTT; CDR3 protein: CASSPRSDMNTEAFF
clone size: few; D gene: .; J gene: TRBJ1-4; V gene: TRBV7-9; CDR3 DNA: TGTTCCAGCAGCTTAGACACAACTAATGAAAAACTGTTTTTT; CDR3 protein: CSSSLDTTNEKLFF
clone size: .; D gene: TRBD2; J gene: TRBJ2-1; V gene: TRBV6-5; CDR3 DNA: TGTGCCAGCAGTTACGGGCGGGGGGCCTATGAGCAGTTCTTC; CDR3 protein: CASSYGRGAYEQFF
clone size: .; D gene: .; J gene: TRBJ2-2; V gene: TRBV28; CDR3 DNA: TGTGCCAGCGCTGGGGGCGGGGGCACCGGGGAGCTGTTTTTT; CDR3 protein: CASAGGGGTGELFF
clone size: once; D gene: TRBD2; J gene: TRBJ2-3; V gene: TRBV2; CDR3 DNA: TGTGCCAGCAGTGGGGGGTCTAGCGGGGGGACCTCTTTGCAGTATTTT; CDR3 protein: CASSGGSSGGTSLQYF